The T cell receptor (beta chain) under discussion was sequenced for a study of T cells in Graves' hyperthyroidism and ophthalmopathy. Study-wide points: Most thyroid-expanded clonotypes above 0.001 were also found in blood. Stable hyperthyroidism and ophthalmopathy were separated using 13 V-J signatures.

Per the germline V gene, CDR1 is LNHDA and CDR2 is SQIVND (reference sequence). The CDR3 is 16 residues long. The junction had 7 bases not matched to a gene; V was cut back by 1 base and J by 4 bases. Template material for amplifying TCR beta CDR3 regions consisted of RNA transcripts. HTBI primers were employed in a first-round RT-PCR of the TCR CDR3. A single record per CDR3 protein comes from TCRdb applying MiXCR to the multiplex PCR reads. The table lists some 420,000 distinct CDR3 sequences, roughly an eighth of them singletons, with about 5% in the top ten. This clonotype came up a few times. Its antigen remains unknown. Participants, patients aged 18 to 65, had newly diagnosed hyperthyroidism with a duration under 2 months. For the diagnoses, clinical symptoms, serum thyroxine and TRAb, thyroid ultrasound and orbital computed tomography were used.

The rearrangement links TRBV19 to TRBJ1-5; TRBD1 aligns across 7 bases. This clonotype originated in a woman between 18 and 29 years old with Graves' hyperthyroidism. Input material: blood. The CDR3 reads CASSIVGRGINQPQHF. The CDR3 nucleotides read TGTGCCAGTAGTATAGTTGGCAGGGGGATAAATCAGCCCCAGCATTTT.